One and the same sample provided the 22 T cell receptor beta chains below, sequenced in a study of Ad26.COV2.S vaccination and SARS-CoV-2 variants (TCRdb year 2021). Receptor amplification or capture employed the immunoSEQ multiplex PCR assay. TCRdb re-hosts the immuneACCESS table, in-frame sequences only. Its copies lack some clones; in the studies checked, an unresolved V gene accounts for under half of them, and the cause for the rest is not known. This sample comprises approximately 410,000 clones, around nine tenths of them detected only once. 3.6% of the sample is taken by the ten largest. The treatment or condition label here, explained by the study, means: 19 received Ad26.COV2.S at low or high dose, single or two shots; 5 received placebo; per-sample allocation not given. For vaccine and placebo recipients, repertoires were sequenced using samples collected on day 63 after the first injection.

Specimen: peripheral blood, collected in a trial of Ad26.COV2.S vaccine versus placebo. The receptors originated from a person aged 18-65 years who received the Ad26.COV2.S COVID-19 vaccine or a placebo.

This sequence joins TRBV5-1 and TRBJ2-3, with 8 bases fitting TRBD1. J lost 4 bases, V lost 3 bases, and 10 bases had no gene match. The CDR3 length is 16 residues. The V gene's germline CDR1 is SGHRS and CDR2 YFSETQ. For the CDR3, the DNA is TGCGCCAGCAGCTCCGAAGTTAACAGGGGGGCAGATACGCAGTATTTT. Amino acids: CASSSEVNRGADTQYF. The full variable domain, rest sourced from reference TRBV5-1 and TRBJ2-3, is KAGVTQTPRYLIKTRGQQVTLSCSPISGHRSVSWYQQTPGQGLQFLFEYFSETQRNKGNFPGRFSGRQFSNSRSEMNVSTLELGDSALYLCASSSEVNRGADTQYFGPGTRLTVL.

The chain joins TRBV24-1 to TRBJ2-1, with 8 positions matching TRBD1. This CDR3 contains 17 residues. Looked up from germline, CDR1 is KGHDR and CDR2 is SFDVKD. The trim removed 3 bases at V and 4 bases at J, leaving 10 bases unmatched. CDR3 coding DNA: TGTGCCACCAGTGATGAATCGGGACAGGCCCGTTACAATGAGCAGTTCTTC. Its translation is CATSDESGQARYNEQFF.

This chain uses TRBV6-4 with TRBJ1-6, with 7 bases fitting TRBD1. This CDR3 has 15 residues. Germline V gives CDR1 MRHNA, CDR2 SNTAGT. Trimming took 6 bases from V and 8 from J; bases not matched to a gene: 10. The CDR3 DNA is TGTGCCAGCAGCCCCGACAGGGATGGGGATTCACCCCTCCACTTT. Residues: CASSPDRDGDSPLHF.

This chain joins TRBV29-1 and TRBJ2-3, with 12 positions matching TRBD2. The germline gives CDR1 SQVTM, CDR2 ANQGSEA. V lost 2 bases and J lost 2; bases outside the gene matches: 5. CDR3 length equals 16 residues. CDR3 in amino acids: CSVEPGLAGTTDTQYF. The CDR3 nucleotides read TGCAGCGTTGAACCAGGACTAGCGGGGACCACAGATACGCAGTATTTT.

This chain uses TRBV11-2 with TRBJ1-4, with TRBD1 as a possible D gene (5 bases). The CDR3 spans 15 residues. Germline assignment: CDR1 SGHAT and CDR2 FQNNGV. V lost 5 bases, J lost 7 bases, and 17 bases lay in between. CDR3 region: CASSDGWAGPEKLFF. For the CDR3, the DNA is TGTGCCAGCAGCGATGGGTGGGCAGGGCCTGAAAAACTGTTTTTT.

The CDR3 DNA reads as TGCGCCAGCAGCGTCCGGGACGATTACGAGCAGTACTTC. Protein product: CASSVRDDYEQYF. The V call is TRBV4-1, the J call TRBJ2-7; D may match TRBD1 or TRBD2 (5 bases each). Germline V lookup: CDR1 MGHRA, CDR2 YSYEKL. This CDR3 comprises 13 residues. Trimming took 5 bases from V and 4 from J, leaving 12 bases between them.

V gene TRBV28 combines with J gene TRBJ2-7; D is possibly TRBD1 (5 bases). The V and J ends lost 4 bases and 4 bases respectively, with 11 bases between them. Germline V lookup: CDR1 MDHEN, CDR2 SYDVKM. The CDR3 spans 13 residues. The CDR3 region is CASSWGSWYEQYF. In DNA, the CDR3 is TGTGCCAGCAGTTGGGGCTCTTGGTACGAGCAGTACTTC.

The chain carries TRBV10-3 and TRBJ2-3; 7 bases line up with TRBD2. With 7 bases clipped from V and 2 bases from J, the junction kept 15 bases outside the gene matches. Germline values: CDR1 ENHRY, CDR2 SYGVKD. CDR3 size: 17 residues. The CDR3 loop is CAIKAAKSGTITDTQYF. The DNA of the CDR3 is TGTGCCATCAAAGCGGCCAAATCCGGGACTATCACAGATACGCAGTATTTT.

J is TRBJ1-1 and V is TRBV5-4, with D maybe TRBD1 (6 bases). The CDR3 spans 15 residues. V lost 0 bases, J lost 10 bases, and 19 bases lay in between. Looked up from germline, CDR1 is SGHNT and CDR2 is YYREEE (reference sequence). Written as DNA, the CDR3 is TGTGCCAGCAGCTTGGGTAGGGGGGCCGGACAAGCAGCTTTCTTT. Translation: CASSLGRGAGQAAFF.

V usage is TRBV7-2 and J usage is TRBJ2-1; 9 bases agree with TRBD2. The V and J ends lost 4 bases and 0 bases, in that order; junction bases with no gene match: 10. Looked up from germline, CDR1 is SGHTA and CDR2 is FQGNSA. The CDR3 extends over 18 amino acids. Written as DNA, the CDR3 is TGTGCCAGCAGCTCCCCGATGCGGGGGGGGAGCTCCTACAATGAGCAGTTCTTC. It yields the protein CASSSPMRGGSSYNEQFF.

The rearrangement links TRBV7-2 to TRBJ1-3; D is uncertain. Germline CDR1 is SGHTA and CDR2 is FQGNSA. This CDR3 has 15 amino acids. The germline V and J ends were trimmed by 1 base and 2 bases, with 9 bases remaining between them. CDR3 residues: CASSLVGMPGNTIYF. CDR3 nucleotide sequence: TGTGCCAGCAGCTTAGTAGGGATGCCTGGAAACACCATATATTTT.

This clone has more than one count but fewer than ten. V and J are TRBV7-8 and TRBJ2-3, with D tentatively TRBD1 (5 bases). CDR3 length equals 14 residues. V was shortened by 1 base and J by 0 bases, with 5 bases between the two germline ends. CDR1 is SGHVS and CDR2 is FQNEAQ in the germline V gene. This CDR3 is CASSLDRSTDTQYF. DNA for the CDR3: TGTGCCAGCAGCTTAGACAGGAGCACAGATACGCAGTATTTT.

The V call is TRBV4-2, the J call TRBJ2-1; TRBD1 might be the D (6 bases). V lost 4 bases to trimming and J lost 6 bases, with 19 bases between them. The CDR3 loop spans 16 amino acids. Germline V gene sequence: CDR1 LGHNA, CDR2 YNFKEQ. The chain's CDR3 is CASSPLTGYRGNEQFF. CDR3 DNA: TGTGCCAGCAGCCCTCTGACAGGTTATCGTGGCAATGAGCAGTTCTTC.

This clone was recorded only once. The rearrangement links TRBV21-1 to TRBJ2-7; the table's D call, TRBD1, was not checked against the DNA. TRBV21-1 has pseudogene status. The length of the CDR3 is 13 residues. The CDR3 region is CASSSKGKYEQYF. The CDR3 region has the DNA TGTGCCAGCAGCTCAAAGGGGAAGTACGAGCAGTACTTC.

The chain joins TRBV10-3 to TRBJ2-2; 9 nucleotides align to TRBD1. Germline CDR1 and CDR2: ENHRY and SYGVKD. Trimming removed 8 bases from V and 1 base from J; junction bases left unmatched: 5. The CDR3 has 15 amino acids. The CDR3 bases are TGTGCCATCGGAATGGGACAGGGGAACACCGGGGAGCTGTTTTTT. Translated, it gives CAIGMGQGNTGELFF.

This clone was found once. This sequence joins TRBV6-2 or TRBV6-3 and TRBJ2-1; TRBD2 matches at 9 bases. Germline V lookup: CDR1 MNHEY, CDR2 SVGEGT. With V trimmed by 2 bases and J by 3 bases, 8 bases remained unmatched. The CDR3 spans 17 residues. The CDR3 DNA reads TGTGCCAGCAGTTACGCCTCCTTAGCGGGGGACTACAATGAGCAGTTCTTC. Residues: CASSYASLAGDYNEQFF.

This clone was counted once. The rearrangement links TRBV28 to TRBJ1-2; a possible D gene is TRBD1 (5 bases). Per the germline V gene, CDR1 is MDHEN and CDR2 is SYDVKM. The CDR3 is made up of 12 amino acids. V was clipped by 6 bases and J by 8 bases, with 13 bases between them. CDR3 bases: TGTGCCAGCAGGACATCAGGGCAGGGCTACACCTTC. Protein: CASRTSGQGYTF.

The chain couples TRBV3-1 (or the pseudogene TRBV3-2) to TRBJ1-1; D perhaps matches TRBD1 (5 bases). The CDR3 covers 15 residues. Germline-derived CDR1 and CDR2 are LGHDT and YNNKEL (reference sequence). The V and J ends lost 0 bases and 10 bases respectively, with 18 bases between them. This chain's CDR3 is CASSQDQWGLRGAFF. CDR3 nucleotides: TGTGCCAGCAGCCAAGATCAGTGGGGGTTGCGTGGAGCTTTCTTT.

The J gene is TRBJ2-3, the V gene TRBV5-1; 7 bases line up with TRBD1. The ends lost 3 bases at V and 2 bases at J; junction bases unmatched: 6. The CDR3 contains 15 residues. Germline V gene lookup returns CDR1 SGHRS and CDR2 YFSETQ. Here the CDR3 reads CASSYWDSDTDTQYF. The CDR3 bases are TGCGCCAGCAGCTATTGGGACAGTGACACAGATACGCAGTATTTT.

The V call is TRBV7-8, the J call TRBJ2-7; perhaps TRBD2 as D (6 bases). Per germline, CDR1 SGHVS and CDR2 FQNEAQ. Trimming stripped 5 bases from V and 0 bases from J, with 14 bases between. The CDR3 contains 15 residues. DNA for the CDR3: TGTGCCAGCAGCCTTAGATTGGGGGGCTCCTACGAGCAGTACTTC. This codes for CASSLRLGGSYEQYF. Full variable domain (remainder filled in from reference TRBV7-8 and TRBJ2-7): GAGVSQSPRYKVAKRGQDVALRCDPISGHVSLFWYQQALGQGPEFLTYFQNEAQLDKSGLPSDRFFAERPEGSVSTLKIQRTQQEDSAVYLCASSLRLGGSYEQYFGPGTRLTVT.

The V call is TRBV5-1, the J call TRBJ2-3; 11 bases are shared with TRBD2. V trimming: 9 bases; J trimming: 5 bases; junction bases outside the gene matches: 11. CDR1 is SGHRS and CDR2 is YFSETQ in the germline V gene. The length of the CDR3 is 15 residues. The CDR3 sequence: CATKEGGTSGDTQYF. CDR3 DNA: TGCGCCACGAAAGAAGGGGGGACTAGCGGAGATACGCAGTATTTT.

The rearrangement uses TRBV12-3 or TRBV12-4 and TRBJ2-7; D is uncertain. The CDR3 spans 11 residues. Trimming removed 8 bases from V and 3 bases from J, with 8 bases in between. The CDR3 coding sequence is TGTGCCAGCGGCAGAATCTACGAGCAGTACTTC. It translates to CASGRIYEQYF.